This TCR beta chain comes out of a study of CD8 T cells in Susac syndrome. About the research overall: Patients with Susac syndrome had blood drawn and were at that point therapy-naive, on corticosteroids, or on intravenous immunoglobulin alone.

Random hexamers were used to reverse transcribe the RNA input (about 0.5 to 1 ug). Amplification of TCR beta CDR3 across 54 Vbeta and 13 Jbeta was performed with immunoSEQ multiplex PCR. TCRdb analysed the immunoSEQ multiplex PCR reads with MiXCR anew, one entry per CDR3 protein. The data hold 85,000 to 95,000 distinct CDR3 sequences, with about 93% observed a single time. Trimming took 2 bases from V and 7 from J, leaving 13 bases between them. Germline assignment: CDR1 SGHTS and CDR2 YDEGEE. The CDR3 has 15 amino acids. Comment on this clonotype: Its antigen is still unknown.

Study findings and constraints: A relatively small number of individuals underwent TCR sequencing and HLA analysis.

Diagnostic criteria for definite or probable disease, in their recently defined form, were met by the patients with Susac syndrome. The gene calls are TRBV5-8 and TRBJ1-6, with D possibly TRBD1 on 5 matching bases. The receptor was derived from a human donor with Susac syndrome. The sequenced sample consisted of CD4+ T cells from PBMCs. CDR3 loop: CASSLRRQGNSPLHF. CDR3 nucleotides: TGTGCCAGCAGCTTACGACGGCAGGGAAATTCACCCCTCCACTTT.